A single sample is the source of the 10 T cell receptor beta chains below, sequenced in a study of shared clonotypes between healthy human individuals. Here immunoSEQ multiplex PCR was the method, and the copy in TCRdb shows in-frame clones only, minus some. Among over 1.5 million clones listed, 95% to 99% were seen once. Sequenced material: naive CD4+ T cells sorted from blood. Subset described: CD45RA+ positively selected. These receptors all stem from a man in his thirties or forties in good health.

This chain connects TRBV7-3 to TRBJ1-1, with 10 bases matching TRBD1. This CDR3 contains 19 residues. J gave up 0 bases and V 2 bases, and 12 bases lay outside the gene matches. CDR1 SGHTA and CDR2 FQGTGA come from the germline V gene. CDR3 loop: CASSLSDRGRWVLNTEAFF. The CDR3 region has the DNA TGTGCCAGCAGCTTATCCGACAGGGGGCGGTGGGTTTTGAACACTGAAGCTTTCTTT. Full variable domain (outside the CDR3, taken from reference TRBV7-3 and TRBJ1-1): GAGVSQTPSNKVTEKGKYVELRCDPISGHTALYWYRQSLGQGPEFLIYFQGTGAADDSGLPNDRFFAVRPEGSVSTLKIQRTERGDSAVYLCASSLSDRGRWVLNTEAFFGQGTRLTVV.

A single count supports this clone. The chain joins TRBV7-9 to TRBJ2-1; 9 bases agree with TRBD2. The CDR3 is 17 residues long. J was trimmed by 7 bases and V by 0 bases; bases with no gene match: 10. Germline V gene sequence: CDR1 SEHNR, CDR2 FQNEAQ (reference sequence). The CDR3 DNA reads TGTGCCAGCAGCTTAGCCCTTAGCGGGAGAAATGGGAATGAGCAGTTCTTC. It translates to CASSLALSGRNGNEQFF.

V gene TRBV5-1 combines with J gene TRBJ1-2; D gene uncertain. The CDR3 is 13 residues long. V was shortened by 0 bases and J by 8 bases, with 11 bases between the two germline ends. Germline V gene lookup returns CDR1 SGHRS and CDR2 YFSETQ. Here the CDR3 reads CASSLERDGGYTF. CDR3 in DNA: TGCGCCAGCAGCTTGGAAAGGGATGGCGGCTACACCTTC.

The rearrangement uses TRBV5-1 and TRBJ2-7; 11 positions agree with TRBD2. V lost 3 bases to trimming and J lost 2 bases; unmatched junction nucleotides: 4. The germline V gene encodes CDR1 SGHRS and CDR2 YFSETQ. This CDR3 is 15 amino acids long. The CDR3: CASSSTGLAAYEQYF. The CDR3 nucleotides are TGCGCCAGCAGCTCTACGGGACTAGCGGCCTACGAGCAGTACTTC.

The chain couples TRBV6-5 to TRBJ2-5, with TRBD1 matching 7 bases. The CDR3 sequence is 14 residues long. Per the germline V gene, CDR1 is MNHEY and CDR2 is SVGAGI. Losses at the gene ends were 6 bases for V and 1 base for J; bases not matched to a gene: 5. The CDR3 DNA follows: TGTGCCAGCAGGCCCACAGGGGCCCAAGAGACCCAGTACTTC. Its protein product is CASRPTGAQETQYF.

The CDR3 region has the DNA TGTGCCAGCAGCGGGGGTAACGCAGATACGCAGTATTTT. Encoded protein: CASSGGNADTQYF. J is TRBJ2-3 and V is TRBV5-4; D tentatively reads TRBD1 or TRBD2 (5 bases each). The CDR3 has 13 residues. Germline V gives CDR1 SGHNT, CDR2 YYREEE (reference sequence). V lost 4 bases to trimming and J lost 4 bases, with 10 bases between them.

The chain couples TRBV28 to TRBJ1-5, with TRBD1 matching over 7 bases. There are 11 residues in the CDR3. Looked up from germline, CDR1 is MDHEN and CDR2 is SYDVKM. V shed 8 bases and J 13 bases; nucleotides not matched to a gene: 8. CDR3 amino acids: CASGLDRAQHF. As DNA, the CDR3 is TGTGCCAGCGGACTAGACAGGGCTCAGCATTTT.

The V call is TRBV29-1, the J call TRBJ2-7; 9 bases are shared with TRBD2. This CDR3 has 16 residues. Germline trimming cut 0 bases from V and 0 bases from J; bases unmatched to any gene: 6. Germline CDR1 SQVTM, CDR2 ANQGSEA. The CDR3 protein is CSVEEYSSGSSYEQYF. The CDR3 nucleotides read TGCAGCGTTGAAGAATACAGTAGCGGGAGCTCCTACGAGCAGTACTTC.

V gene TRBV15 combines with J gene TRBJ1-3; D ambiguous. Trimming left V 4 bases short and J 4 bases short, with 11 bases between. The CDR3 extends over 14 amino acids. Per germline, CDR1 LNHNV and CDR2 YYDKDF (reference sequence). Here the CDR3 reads CATSIPDVGNTIYF. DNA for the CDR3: TGTGCCACCAGCATACCCGACGTAGGAAACACCATATATTTT.

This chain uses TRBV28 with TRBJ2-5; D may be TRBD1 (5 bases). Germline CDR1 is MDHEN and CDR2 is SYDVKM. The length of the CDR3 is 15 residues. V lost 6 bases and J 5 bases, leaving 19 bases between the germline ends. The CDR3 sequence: CASRTLGQHGETQYF. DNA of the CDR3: TGTGCCAGCAGGACCTTGGGGCAGCATGGGGAGACCCAGTACTTC. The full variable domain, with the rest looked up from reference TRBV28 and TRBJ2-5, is DVKVTQSSRYLVKRTGEKVFLECVQDMDHENMFWYRQDPGLGLRLIYFSYDVKMKEKGDIPEGYSVSREKKERFSLILESASTNQTSMYLCASRTLGQHGETQYFGPGTRLLVL.